The 6 T cell receptor delta chains below come from one sample, sequenced in a study of γδ T cells in repeated Plasmodium falciparum infection. Gammadelta T cells were flow-sorted from PBMC into Vgamma9/Vdelta2+ and Vdelta2-negative populations for bulk analysis. TCRdb re-called clones from the multiplex PCR reads using CATT. The sample holds some 100,000 delta-chain clones, 1.4% seen once. Sequencing used gamma-delta T cells from blood. These receptors all stem from a pool of human donors (malaria-infected and uninfected, not separated).

Points on this clone: The protein that TCRdb holds for this DNA derives from a much larger clone and differs from the translated DNA at residue 15, which likely indicates a read error; the protein shown here is translated from the DNA. This sequence joins TRDV1 and TRDJ1, with 10 positions matching TRDD3. CDR3 size: 21 residues. CDR1 TSWWSYY and CDR2 QGS come from the germline V gene. The junction had 22 bases not matched to a gene; V was cut back by 3 bases and J by 3 bases. The CDR3 loop is CALGDSAFLRAGGYSPDKLIF. DNA of the CDR3: TGTGCTCTTGGGGACTCGGCCTTCCTCCGGGCTGGGGGATATAGCCCCGATAAACTCATCTTT.

This clone was found many times. This likely stems from a read error, as it lies one base from a far larger clone. Different DNA sequences within this sample yield the same CDR3. The chain couples TRDV1 to TRDJ1, with no clear D. CDR1 and CDR2 from the germline V gene are TSWWSYY and QGS. With 5 bases removed from V and 0 bases from J, the gap between germline ends came to 7 bases. The CDR3 covers 13 residues. CDR3 nucleotide sequence: TGTGCTCTTGGGACAACGCACACCGATAAACTCATCTTT. Translating it yields CALGTTHTDKLIF.

This clone was picked up many times. TCRdb attributes to this sequence the protein of a much larger clone, which differs from the DNA translation at residue 15; a read error is likely, and the protein displayed is translated from the DNA. The V gene is listed as TRAV38-2/DV8; no J gene was called. This CDR3 has 17 amino acids. CDR1 is TSESDYY, CDR2 QEAYKQQN, per germline. The CDR3 DNA follows: TGTGCTTATAGGACCCACCCTACGGCCCCCTACACCGATAAACCCATCTTT. This gives the protein CAYRTHPTAPYTDKPIF.

This clone was seen ten or more times. This chain uses TRDV1 with TRDJ1; TRDD3 matches at 8 bases. Germline CDR1 reads TSWWSYY; CDR2 reads QGS. With 1 base clipped from V and 2 bases from J, the junction kept 12 bases outside the gene matches. This CDR3 is 18 amino acids long. CDR3 residues: CALGEQVRWGILTDKLIF. The CDR3 nucleotides read TGTGCTCTTGGGGAACAGGTCAGGTGGGGGATTTTAACCGATAAACTCATCTTT.

This clone was seen at least ten times. V usage is TRDV1 and J usage is TRDJ1; 13 bases line up with TRDD3. The CDR3 has 22 residues. Germline CDR1 TSWWSYY, CDR2 QGS. V was pared by 8 bases and J by 0 bases, with 24 bases of the junction left unmatched. The chain's CDR3 is CALSSPSYSVTGGYAYTDKLIF. In DNA, the CDR3 is TGTGCTCTTAGCTCTCCTTCCTACAGCGTAACTGGGGGATACGCCTACACCGATAAACTCATCTTT.

This clone was seen at least ten times. Other DNA sequences in this sample translate to the same CDR3. The gene calls are TRDV1 and TRDJ1, with D possibly being TRDD2 or TRDD3 (6 bases each). CDR1 TSWWSYY and CDR2 QGS come from the germline V gene. V lost 1 base and J 7 bases, leaving 46 bases between the germline ends. The CDR3 is 25 residues long. The CDR3 nucleotides are TGTGCTCTTGGGGAACGGGTCGGGACCTACCTTTTAGGAGGTCCTACTACCCTACTGGGACTTAAACTCATCTTT. It codes for CALGERVGTYLLGGPTTLLGLKLIF.